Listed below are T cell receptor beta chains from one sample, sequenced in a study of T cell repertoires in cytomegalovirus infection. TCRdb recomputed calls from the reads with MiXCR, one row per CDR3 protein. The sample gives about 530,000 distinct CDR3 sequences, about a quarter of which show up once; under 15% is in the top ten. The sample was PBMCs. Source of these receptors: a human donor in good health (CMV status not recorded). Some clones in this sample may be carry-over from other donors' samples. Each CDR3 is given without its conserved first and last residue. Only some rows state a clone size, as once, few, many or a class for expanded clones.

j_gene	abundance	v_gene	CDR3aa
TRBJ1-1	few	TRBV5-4	ASSLGGSATEAF
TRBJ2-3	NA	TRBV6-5	ASRATGTDTQY
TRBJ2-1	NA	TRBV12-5	ASGLDQQNEQF
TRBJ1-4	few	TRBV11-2	ASTPYQPYDEKLF
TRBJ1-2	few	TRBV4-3	ASSQDLQGNYGYT
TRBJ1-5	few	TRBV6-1	ATSDGFMGQPQH
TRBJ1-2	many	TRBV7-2	ASSLGAGVPQGYT
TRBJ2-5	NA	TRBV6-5	ASSYGGTEPLRETQY
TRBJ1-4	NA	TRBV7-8	ASSLEGGAPNEKLF
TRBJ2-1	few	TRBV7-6	ASSPTTSGRIYNEQF
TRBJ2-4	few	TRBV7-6	ASTLQAGNIQY
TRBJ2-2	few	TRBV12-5	ASGLVLSGNTGELF
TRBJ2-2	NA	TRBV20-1	SARNLGPGAGELF
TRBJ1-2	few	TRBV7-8	ASSGHGGVTNYGYT
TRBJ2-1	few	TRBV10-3	AISEPVDYNEQF
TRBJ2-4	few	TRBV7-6	ASSAEQGLAKNIQY
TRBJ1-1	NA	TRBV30	AWITVSAF
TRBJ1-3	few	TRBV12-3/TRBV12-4	ASSRAGSHLGIY
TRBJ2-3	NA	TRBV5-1	ASSFGASSTDTQY
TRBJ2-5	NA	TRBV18	ASSPLGGEETQY
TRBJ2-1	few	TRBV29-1	SVEPWGQGHYNEQF
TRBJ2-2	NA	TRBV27	ASSVIGGELF
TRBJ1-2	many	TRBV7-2	ASRPTGVDYGYT
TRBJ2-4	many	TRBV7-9	ASSRQGNLDIQY
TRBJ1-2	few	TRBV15	ATSSQRQASPSNYGYT
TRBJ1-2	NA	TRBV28	ASSLGGQPYGYT
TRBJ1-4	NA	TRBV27	ASSLYPALIGDTNEKLF
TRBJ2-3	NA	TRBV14	ASNRGLAGVADTQY
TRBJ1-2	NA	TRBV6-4	ASSDREQSPYGYT
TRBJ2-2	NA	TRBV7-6	ASSPRTSGSAGELF
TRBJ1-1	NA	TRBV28	ASSSPRREAF
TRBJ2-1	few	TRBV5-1	ASSWGTSGSLYNEQF
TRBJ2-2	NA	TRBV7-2	ASSLDSSTGELF
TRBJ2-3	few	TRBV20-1	SAEFRLDRIESTDTQY
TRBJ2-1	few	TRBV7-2	ASSLTSGRVFHNEQF
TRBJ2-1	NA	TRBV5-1	ASSLVAGTYNEQF
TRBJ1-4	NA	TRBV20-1	SASSPGEKLF